This T cell receptor (beta chain) was identified during a study of cytomegalovirus exposure and HLA in healthy donors. This CDR3 is built from 15 residues. Looked up from germline, CDR1 is SNHLY and CDR2 is FYNNEI. This clone was seen more than once but under ten times. At one end the junction does not follow the germline gene, possibly because of a read error. Both 60 Vbeta primers and 13 Jbeta primers went into the PCR. Sequencing used immunoSEQ multiplex PCR; TCRdb keeps in-frame clones, though not all of them. The sample consists of 110,000 to 150,000 clones, roughly 80% of them appearing once. Sequencing was done on a sample of PBMCs. The receptor was derived from a female donor in good health and CMV-seronegative. This rearrangement joins TRBV2 to TRBJ1-1; D ambiguous. CDR3 residues: CASSEAERMNTEAFF. In DNA, the CDR3 is TGTGCCAGCAGCGAAGCGGAGCGGATGAACACTGAAGCTTTCTTT.